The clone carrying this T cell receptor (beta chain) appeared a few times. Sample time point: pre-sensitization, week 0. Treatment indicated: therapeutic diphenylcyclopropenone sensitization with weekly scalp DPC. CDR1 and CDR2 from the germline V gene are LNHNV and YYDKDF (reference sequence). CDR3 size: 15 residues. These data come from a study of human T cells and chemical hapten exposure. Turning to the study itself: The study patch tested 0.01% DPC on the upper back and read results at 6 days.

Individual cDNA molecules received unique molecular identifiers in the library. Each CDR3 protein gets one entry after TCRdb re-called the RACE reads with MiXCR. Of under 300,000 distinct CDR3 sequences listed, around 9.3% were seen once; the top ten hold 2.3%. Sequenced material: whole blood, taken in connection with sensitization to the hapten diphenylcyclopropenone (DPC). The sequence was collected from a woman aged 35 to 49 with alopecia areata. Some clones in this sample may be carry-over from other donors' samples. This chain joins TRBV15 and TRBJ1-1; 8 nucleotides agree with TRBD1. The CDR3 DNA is TGTGACAGGGGGGACCTCCTATTCCTGAACACTGAAGCTTTCTTT. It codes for CDRGDLLFLNTEAFF.